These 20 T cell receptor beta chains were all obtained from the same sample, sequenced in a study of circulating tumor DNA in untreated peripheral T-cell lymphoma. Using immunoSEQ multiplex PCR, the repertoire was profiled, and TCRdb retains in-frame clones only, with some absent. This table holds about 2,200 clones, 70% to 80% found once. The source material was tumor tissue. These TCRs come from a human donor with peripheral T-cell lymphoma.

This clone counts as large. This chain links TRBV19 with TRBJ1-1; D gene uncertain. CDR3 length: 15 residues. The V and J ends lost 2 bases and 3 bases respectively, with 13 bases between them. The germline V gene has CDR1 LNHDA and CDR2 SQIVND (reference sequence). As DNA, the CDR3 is TGTGCCAGTAGTATATTCGGCGGGAGATACACTGAAGCTTTCTTT. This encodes CASSIFGGRYTEAFF.

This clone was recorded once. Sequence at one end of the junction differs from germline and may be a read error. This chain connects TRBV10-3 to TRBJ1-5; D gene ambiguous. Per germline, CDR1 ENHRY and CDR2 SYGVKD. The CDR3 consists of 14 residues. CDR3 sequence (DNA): TGTGCCATCTGTGAAGGAGGGAGCAATCAGCCCCAGCATTTT. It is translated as CAICEGGSNQPQHF.

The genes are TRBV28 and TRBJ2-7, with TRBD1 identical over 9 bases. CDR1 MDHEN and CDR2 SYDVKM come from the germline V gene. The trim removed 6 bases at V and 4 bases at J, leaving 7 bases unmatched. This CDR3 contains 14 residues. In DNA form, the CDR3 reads TGTGCCAGCAGCAACGACAGGGGGTCGTACGAGCAGTACTTC. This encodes CASSNDRGSYEQYF.

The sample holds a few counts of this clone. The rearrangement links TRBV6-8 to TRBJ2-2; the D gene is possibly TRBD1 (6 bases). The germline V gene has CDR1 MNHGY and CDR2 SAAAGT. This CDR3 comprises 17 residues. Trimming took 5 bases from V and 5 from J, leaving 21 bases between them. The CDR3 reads CASSDTRTEIGTGELFF. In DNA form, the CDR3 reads TGTGCCAGCAGTGATACCCGGACAGAGATTGGGACCGGGGAGCTGTTTTTT.

For the CDR3, the DNA is TGTGCCAGCAGCTTGGGGGCGGCACTCTACGAGCAGTACTTC. Its protein is CASSLGAALYEQYF. This rearrangement joins TRBV7-7 to TRBJ2-7; tentative D call: TRBD1 (6 bases). V was clipped by 3 bases and J by 3 bases, with 12 bases between them. Germline assignment: CDR1 SSHAT and CDR2 FNYEAQ (reference sequence). The CDR3 contains 14 residues.

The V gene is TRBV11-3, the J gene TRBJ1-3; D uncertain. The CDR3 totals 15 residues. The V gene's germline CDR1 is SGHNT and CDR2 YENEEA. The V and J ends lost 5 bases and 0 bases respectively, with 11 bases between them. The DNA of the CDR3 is TGTGCCAGCAGCGTGGCCGCAGGCTCTGGAAACACCATATATTTT. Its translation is CASSVAAGSGNTIYF.

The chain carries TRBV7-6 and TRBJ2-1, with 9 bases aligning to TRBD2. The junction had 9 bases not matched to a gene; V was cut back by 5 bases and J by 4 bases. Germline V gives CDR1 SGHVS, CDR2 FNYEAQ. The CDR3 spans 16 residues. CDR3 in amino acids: CASSVDSGRNYNEQFF. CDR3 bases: TGTGCCAGCAGCGTAGACAGCGGGAGGAATTACAATGAGCAGTTCTTC.

The chain's CDR3 is CASSPTGGTDTQYF. In DNA form, the CDR3 reads TGTGCCAGCAGCCCAACAGGGGGCACAGATACGCAGTATTTT. This sequence joins TRBV7-4 and TRBJ2-3; 7 nucleotides align to TRBD1. V lost 5 bases to trimming and J lost 1 base; unmatched junction nucleotides: 3. The V gene's germline CDR1 is SGHVT and CDR2 SQSDAQ. The CDR3 runs to 14 residues.

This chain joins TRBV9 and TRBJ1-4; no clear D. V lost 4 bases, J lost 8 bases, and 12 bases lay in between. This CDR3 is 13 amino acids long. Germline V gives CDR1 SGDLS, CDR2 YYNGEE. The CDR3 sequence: CASSQRSSEKLFF. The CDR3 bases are TGTGCCAGCAGCCAGCGGAGTTCGGAAAAACTGTTTTTT.

CDR3: CASSATGTGSYEQYF. CDR3 coding DNA: TGTGCCAGCAGCGCAACCGGGACAGGGTCGTACGAGCAGTACTTC. The gene calls are TRBV9 and TRBJ2-7; 9 bases are shared with TRBD1. J lost 4 bases, V lost 3 bases, and 8 bases had no gene match. The germline V gene encodes CDR1 SGDLS and CDR2 YYNGEE. The length of the CDR3 is 15 residues.

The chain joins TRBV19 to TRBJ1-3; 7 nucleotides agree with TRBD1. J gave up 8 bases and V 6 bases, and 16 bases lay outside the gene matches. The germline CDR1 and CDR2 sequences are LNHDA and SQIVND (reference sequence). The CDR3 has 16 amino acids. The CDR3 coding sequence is TGTGCCAGTAGCGCGGGACAGCCTCAGGGGGGCTACACCATATATTTT. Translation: CASSAGQPQGGYTIYF.

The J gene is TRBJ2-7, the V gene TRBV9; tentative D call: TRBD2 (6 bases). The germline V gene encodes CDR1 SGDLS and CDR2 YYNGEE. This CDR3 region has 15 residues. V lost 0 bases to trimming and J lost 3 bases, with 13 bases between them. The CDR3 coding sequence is TGTGCCAGCAGCGTAGCCGGGGGTGGCTACTACGAGCAGTACTTC. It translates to CASSVAGGGYYEQYF.

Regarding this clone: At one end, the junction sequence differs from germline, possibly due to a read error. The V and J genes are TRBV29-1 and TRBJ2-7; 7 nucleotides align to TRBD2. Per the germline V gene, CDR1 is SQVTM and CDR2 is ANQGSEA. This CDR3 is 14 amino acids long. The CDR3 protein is CSVPGMGGTTSREF. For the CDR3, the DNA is TGCAGCGTCCCGGGGATGGGGGGGACTACGAGCAGGGAGTTC.

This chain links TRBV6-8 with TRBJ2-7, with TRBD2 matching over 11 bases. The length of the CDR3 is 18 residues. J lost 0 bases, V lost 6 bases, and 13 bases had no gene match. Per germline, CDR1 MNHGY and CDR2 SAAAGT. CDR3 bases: TGTGCCAGCAGCCGGACTAGCGGGCCCCAATTCGACTCCTACGAGCAGTACTTC. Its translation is CASSRTSGPQFDSYEQYF.

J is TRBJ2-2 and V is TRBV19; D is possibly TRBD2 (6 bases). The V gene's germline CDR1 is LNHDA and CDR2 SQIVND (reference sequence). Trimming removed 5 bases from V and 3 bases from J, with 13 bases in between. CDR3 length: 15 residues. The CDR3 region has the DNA TGTGCCAGTAGTCTCTGGACGGGAGACACCGGGGAGCTGTTTTTT. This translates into CASSLWTGDTGELFF.

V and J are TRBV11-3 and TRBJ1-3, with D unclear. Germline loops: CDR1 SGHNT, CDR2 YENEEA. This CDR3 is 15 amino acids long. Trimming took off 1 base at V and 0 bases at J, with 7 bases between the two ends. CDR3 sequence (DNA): TGTGCCAGCAGCTTAGTTGGCGGCTCTGGAAACACCATATATTTT. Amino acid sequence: CASSLVGGSGNTIYF.

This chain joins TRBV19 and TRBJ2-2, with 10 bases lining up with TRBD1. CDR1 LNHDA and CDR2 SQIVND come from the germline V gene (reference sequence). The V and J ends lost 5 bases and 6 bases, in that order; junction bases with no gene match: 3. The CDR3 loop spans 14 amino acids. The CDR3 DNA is TGTGCCAGTAGTCCCGGGACAGGGGCCGGGGAGCTGTTTTTT. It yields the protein CASSPGTGAGELFF.

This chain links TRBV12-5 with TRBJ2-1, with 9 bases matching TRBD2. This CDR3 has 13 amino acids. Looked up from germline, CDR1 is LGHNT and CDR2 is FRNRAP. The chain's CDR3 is CASIRGGADEQFF. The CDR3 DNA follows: TGTGCCAGCATCCGCGGGGGGGCAGATGAGCAGTTCTTC. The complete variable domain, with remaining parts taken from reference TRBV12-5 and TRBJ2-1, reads DARVTQTPRHKVTEMGQEVTMRCQPILGHNTVFWYRQTMMQGLELLAYFRNRAPLDDSGMPKDRFSAEMPDATLATLKIQPSEPRDSAVYFCASIRGGADEQFFGPGTRLTVL.

CDR3 in amino acids: CASSLAVAGVARTGELFF. The CDR3 nucleotides are TGTGCCAGCAGTTTAGCGGTCGCCGGAGTTGCCCGCACCGGGGAGCTGTTTTTT. This sequence joins TRBV2 and TRBJ2-2; tentative D call: TRBD2 (6 bases). The V end was cut by 5 bases, the J end by 4 bases, with 23 bases between. The CDR3 runs 18 residues. Germline V lookup: CDR1 SNHLY, CDR2 FYNNEI.

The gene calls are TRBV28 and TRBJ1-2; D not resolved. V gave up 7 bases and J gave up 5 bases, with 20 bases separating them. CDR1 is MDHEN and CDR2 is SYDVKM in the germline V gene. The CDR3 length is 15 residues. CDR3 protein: CASIPSLGLFYGYTF. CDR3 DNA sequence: TGTGCCAGCATTCCAAGTTTAGGTCTCTTTTATGGCTACACCTTC.